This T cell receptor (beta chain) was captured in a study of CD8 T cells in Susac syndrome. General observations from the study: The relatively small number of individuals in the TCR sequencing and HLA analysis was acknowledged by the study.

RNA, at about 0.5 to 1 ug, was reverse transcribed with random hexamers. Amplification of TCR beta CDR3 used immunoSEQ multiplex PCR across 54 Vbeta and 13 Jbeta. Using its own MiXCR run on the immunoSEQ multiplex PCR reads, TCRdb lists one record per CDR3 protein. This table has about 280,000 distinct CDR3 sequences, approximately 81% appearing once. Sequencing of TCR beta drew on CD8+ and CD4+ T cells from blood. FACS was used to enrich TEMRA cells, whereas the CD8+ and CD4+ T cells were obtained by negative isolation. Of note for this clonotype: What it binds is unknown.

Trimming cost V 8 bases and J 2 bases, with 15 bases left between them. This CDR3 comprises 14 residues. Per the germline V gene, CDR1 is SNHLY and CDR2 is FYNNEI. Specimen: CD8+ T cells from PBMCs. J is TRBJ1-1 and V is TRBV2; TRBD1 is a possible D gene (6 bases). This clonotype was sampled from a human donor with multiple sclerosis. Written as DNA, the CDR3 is TGTGCCAGCCGCCGGGACATTGATAACACTGAAGCTTTCTTT. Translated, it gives CASRRDIDNTEAFF.